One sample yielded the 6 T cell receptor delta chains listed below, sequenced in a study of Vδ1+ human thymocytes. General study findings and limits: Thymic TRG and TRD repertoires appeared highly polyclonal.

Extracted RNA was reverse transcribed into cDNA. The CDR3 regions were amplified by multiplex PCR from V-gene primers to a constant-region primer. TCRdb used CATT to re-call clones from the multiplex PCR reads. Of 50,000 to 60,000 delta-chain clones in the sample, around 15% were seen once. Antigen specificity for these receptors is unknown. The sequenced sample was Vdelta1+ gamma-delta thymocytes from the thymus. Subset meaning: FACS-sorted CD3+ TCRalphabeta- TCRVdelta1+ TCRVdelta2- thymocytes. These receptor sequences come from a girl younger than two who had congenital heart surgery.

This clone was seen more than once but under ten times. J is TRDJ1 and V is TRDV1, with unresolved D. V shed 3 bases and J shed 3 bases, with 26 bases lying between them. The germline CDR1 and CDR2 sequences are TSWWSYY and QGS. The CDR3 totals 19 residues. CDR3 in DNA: TGTGCTCTTGGGGAGCCCATTACTCCCGGTTCCCGTTTACCCGATAAACTCATCTTT. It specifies CALGEPITPGSRLPDKLIF.

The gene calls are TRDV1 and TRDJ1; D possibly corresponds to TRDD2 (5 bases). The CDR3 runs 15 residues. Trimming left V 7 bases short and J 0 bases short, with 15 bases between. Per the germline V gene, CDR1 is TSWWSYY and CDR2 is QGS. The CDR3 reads CALAGRPPNTDKLIF. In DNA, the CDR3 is TGTGCTCTTGCGGGACGGCCTCCTAACACCGATAAACTCATCTTT.

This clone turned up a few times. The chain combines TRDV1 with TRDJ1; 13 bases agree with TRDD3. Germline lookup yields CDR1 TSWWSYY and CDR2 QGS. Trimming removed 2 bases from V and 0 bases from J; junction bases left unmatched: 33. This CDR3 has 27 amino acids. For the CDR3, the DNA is TGTGCTCTTGGGGAAGTTCCTATCAGGTTATTCCCGGGGAAACTGGGGGATACGGCCTTTCACACCGATAAACTCATCTTT. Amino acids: CALGEVPIRLFPGKLGDTAFHTDKLIF.

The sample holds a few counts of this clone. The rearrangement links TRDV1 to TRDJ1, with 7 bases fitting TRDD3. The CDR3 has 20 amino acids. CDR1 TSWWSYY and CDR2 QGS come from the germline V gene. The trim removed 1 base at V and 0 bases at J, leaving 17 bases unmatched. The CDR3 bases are TGTGCTCTTGGGGAACATTACCCGAATACTGGGGCAAAGTACACCGATAAACTCATCTTT. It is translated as CALGEHYPNTGAKYTDKLIF.

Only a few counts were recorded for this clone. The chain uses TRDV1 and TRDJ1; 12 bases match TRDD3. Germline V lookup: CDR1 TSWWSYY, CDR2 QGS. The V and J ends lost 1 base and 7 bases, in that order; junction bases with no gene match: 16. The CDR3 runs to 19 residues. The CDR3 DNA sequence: TGTGCTCTTGGGGAACGAAAGACAGCCACTGGGGGATACCGGTGTAAACTCATCTTT. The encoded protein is CALGERKTATGGYRCKLIF.

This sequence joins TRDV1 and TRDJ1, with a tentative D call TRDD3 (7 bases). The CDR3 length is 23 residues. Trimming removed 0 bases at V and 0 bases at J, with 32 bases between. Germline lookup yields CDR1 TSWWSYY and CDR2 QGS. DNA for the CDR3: TGTGCTCTTGGGGAACTAGTAGATGTCCTACTGTGTGGGGGAAAATTCTACACCGATAAACTCATCTTT. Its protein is CALGELVDVLLCGGKFYTDKLIF.